The source of this T cell receptor beta chain is a study of CD8+CD57+ T cells in acquired aplastic anemia. The overall study: Sorted CD4+ plus CD8+ cells gave DNA averaging approximately 3.2 ug. CD4+ reads averaged around 10 million in healthy donors. General study findings and limits: Shared by patients and controls, 25 to 30 CD8+ CDR3s were abundant in patients.

There are many counts of this clonotype. Its matching antigen is unknown. Template material for TCR beta VDJ and CDR3 profiling consisted of genomic DNA. TCRdb re-analysed the reads in MiXCR, keeping a single row per CDR3 protein. The sample contains about 110,000 distinct CDR3 sequences, approximately 48% of which appear only once. The receptor was derived from a human donor in good health, serving as a control. Sequences were obtained from sorted CD4+, CD8+, or CD8+CD57+ T cells (not recorded which) from PBMCs.

The CDR3 loop is CASSQDSGGSLTEAFF. CDR3 DNA sequence: TGCGCCAGCAGCCAAGATTCCGGGGGCAGTCTGACTGAAGCTTTCTTT. The rearrangement joins TRBV4-3 to TRBJ1-1; possibly TRBD1 for D (6 bases). This CDR3 has 16 amino acids. Trimming shortened V by 0 bases and J by 5 bases, and 16 bases separated the two germline ends. Germline CDR1 and CDR2: LGHNA and YSLEER.